This T cell receptor beta chain comes out of a study of T cell clones after liver transplantation. Study information: Timepoints were pre-transplant, pre-withdrawal, and after withdrawal was completed or failed.

V lost 4 bases to trimming and J lost 0 bases; unmatched junction nucleotides: 10. The CDR3 loop spans 17 amino acids. Germline CDR1 reads SGHNT; CDR2 reads YYREEE (reference sequence). Profiling relied on immunoSEQ multiplex PCR, and the TCRdb table lists in-frame clones only, not all of them. Altogether some 110,000 clones are present, approximately 78% being singletons, with the ten largest covering around 0.97%. The sequence came from a human donor who received a liver transplant. Sequenced material: CD4+ T cells from blood, taken before liver transplant. J is TRBJ1-3 and V is TRBV5-4; 7 positions match TRBD1. The CDR3 DNA is TGTGCCAGCAGCGGGGACAGCCAATATAGCTCTGGAAACACCATATATTTT. Amino acid sequence: CASSGDSQYSSGNTIYF.